The table lists the clone carrying this TCR beta chain with many counts. Antigen: not known. From the RT-PCR reads, TCRdb called clonotypes with MiXCR, one entry per CDR3 protein. The data show about 180,000 distinct CDR3 sequences, approximately 9.2% seen once. The sample originates from a study of response to subunit inactivated influenza vaccine. Study-level points and caveats: Authors proposed each seasonal influenza vaccination draws in few new T cells.

CDR1 is SGHRS and CDR2 is YFSETQ in the germline V gene. The J segment lost 4 bases and the V segment lost 3 bases, leaving 8 bases of the junction unmatched. There are 16 residues in the CDR3. Sample: non-naive T cells sorted from PBMCs, taken on the day of vaccination. The TCR was taken from a man aged 50-60 years who received an inactivated influenza vaccine. This chain links TRBV5-1 with TRBJ2-1; TRBD2 agrees at 9 bases. The CDR3 spells CASSWGAGGIYNEQFF. DNA of the CDR3: TGCGCCAGCAGCTGGGGCGCGGGGGGGATATACAATGAGCAGTTCTTC.